The 20 T cell receptor beta chains below come from one sample, sequenced in a study of T cell clonality in common variable immunodeficiency. Repertoires were generated with immunoSEQ multiplex PCR, while TCRdb's copy carries only in-frame clones and drops some. Recorded here are some 42,000 clones, none singletons. Study-level findings and limits: Common variable immunodeficiency TCR beta sequences reportedly had fewer deletions and N-nucleotide insertions.

These receptors have no known antigen. Sequenced sample: peripheral blood mononuclear cells. The source is a human donor with common variable immunodeficiency.

This clone was observed at least ten times. From the germline J gene comes the end of the CDR3, since the read stops 3 residues before it. The chain joins TRBV29-1 to TRBJ1-1, with D maybe TRBD1 (5 bases). V lost 0 bases and J 0 bases, leaving 8 bases between the germline ends. The CDR3 has 14 residues. Germline V gives CDR1 SQVTM, CDR2 ANQGSEA. The CDR3: CSVEDATVNTEAFF. CDR3 bases read: TGCAGCGTTGAAGACGCGACAGTGAACACTGAA.

As concerns this clone: The sequenced fragment ends 3 residues before the CDR3 boundary, so the rest is inferred from the germline J gene. The gene calls are TRBV19 and TRBJ2-3; D may be TRBD2 (6 bases). Trimming pared 3 bases from V and 1 base from J, leaving 8 bases between. CDR3 length: 14 amino acids. Germline V gene lookup returns CDR1 LNHDA and CDR2 SQIVND (reference sequence). This CDR3 is CASSIASGTDTQYF. The sequenced part of the CDR3 DNA is TGTGCCAGTAGTATCGCTAGCGGCACAGATACG.

This clone was seen ten or more times. The read halts 3 residues ahead of the CDR3 end, with the missing end drawn from the germline J gene. The chain couples TRBV6-1 to TRBJ2-2; a weak D match, TRBD1 (5 bases). The CDR3 runs to 15 residues. Looked up from germline, CDR1 is MNHNS and CDR2 is SASEGT. V was trimmed by 4 bases and J by 7 bases, leaving 16 bases between them. The CDR3 loop is CASSGIGAPGGELFF. Partial CDR3 DNA: TGTGCCAGCAGTGGGATAGGGGCGCCCGGCGGGGAG.

In regard to this clone: The DNA ends 3 residues before the CDR3 does, and the rest of the CDR3 is filled in from the germline J gene. The chain uses TRBV7-8 and TRBJ2-5, with D perhaps matching TRBD1 (6 bases). The CDR3 covers 12 residues. The V gene's germline CDR1 is SGHVS and CDR2 FQNEAQ. The germline V and J ends were trimmed by 7 bases and 5 bases, with 11 bases remaining between them. This chain's CDR3 is CASMGARETQYF. The CDR3 bases that were read are TGTGCCAGCATGGGGGCGAGGGAGACC. Full variable domain (outside the CDR3, taken from reference TRBV7-8 and TRBJ2-5): GAGVSQSPRYKVAKRGQDVALRCDPISGHVSLFWYQQALGQGPEFLTYFQNEAQLDKSGLPSDRFFAERPEGSVSTLKIQRTQQEDSAVYLCASMGARETQYFGPGTRLLVL.

This clone was seen at least ten times. Coverage ceases 3 residues before the CDR3 finishes, and the germline J gene fills in the end. J is TRBJ1-2 and V is TRBV5-4; 7 bases agree with TRBD1. The V gene's germline CDR1 is SGHNT and CDR2 YYREEE (reference sequence). This CDR3 is 15 amino acids long. J was trimmed by 3 bases and V by 3 bases; bases with no gene match: 8. The CDR3 spells CASSSTGAGYYGYTF. The sequenced CDR3 bases are TGTGCCAGCAGCTCTACAGGGGCTGGGTACTATGGC.

This clone has only a few counts. Read coverage stops 3 residues before the CDR3 terminus; the germline J gene supplies the remainder. J is TRBJ2-5 and V is TRBV30; D gene ambiguous. Per the germline V gene, CDR1 is GTSNPN and CDR2 is SVGIG (reference sequence). This CDR3 comprises 14 residues. V was trimmed by 3 bases and J by 0 bases, leaving 11 bases between them. This chain's CDR3 is CAWRRLLYQETQYF. The part of the CDR3 DNA that was read is TGTGCCTGGAGGCGACTCCTGTACCAAGAGACC.

There are many counts of this clone. CDR3 DNA (partial): TGTGCCAGCAGTCCCCAGGGACTAGCGGGAACGGGGGTTGAG. It translates to CASSPQGLAGTGVE. The entire CDR3 reads CASSPQGLAGTGVEQFF. The chain carries TRBV2 and TRBJ2-1, with TRBD2 identical over 13 bases. The read is 3 residues too short to cover the CDR3 end, so that end is filled in from the germline J gene. Per germline, CDR1 SNHLY and CDR2 FYNNEI. V was pared by 5 bases and J by 9 bases, with 13 bases of the junction left unmatched. The CDR3 contains 17 residues.

To note about this clone: Read coverage stops 3 residues before the CDR3 terminus; the germline J gene supplies the remainder. The chain has TRBV18 and TRBJ2-7; D may match TRBD1 or TRBD2 (6 bases each). The germline V gene has CDR1 KGHSH and CDR2 LQKENI. Trimming took 3 bases from V and 5 from J, leaving 17 bases between them. CDR3 length equals 15 residues. The CDR3 here is CASSPRDTRMNEQYF. CDR3 bases read: TGTGCCAGCTCACCGCGGGACACCCGTATGAACGAG.

This clone was observed many times. The CDR3 end lies 3 residues beyond the end of the read and is filled in from the germline J gene. This sequence joins TRBV29-1 and TRBJ2-3; 7 bases are a match to TRBD1. V shed 5 bases, J shed 0 bases, and the junction held 8 bases outside the gene matches. This CDR3 comprises 15 residues. Germline lookup yields CDR1 SQVTM and CDR2 ANQGSEA. This CDR3 is CSVLAGTDSTDTQYF. The CDR3 DNA, read in part, is TGCAGCGTTCTAGCCGGGACAGATAGCACAGATACG.

Comments on this clone: The read is 3 residues too short to cover the CDR3 end, so that end is filled in from the germline J gene. This chain uses TRBV6-4 with TRBJ2-1; D perhaps matches TRBD2 (6 bases). Germline CDR1 is MRHNA and CDR2 is SNTAGT. The germline V and J ends were trimmed by 4 bases and 6 bases, with 19 bases remaining between them. The CDR3 consists of 16 residues. The CDR3 is CASSATRVGGINEQFF. The sequenced CDR3 bases are TGTGCCAGCAGTGCCACCCGGGTGGGGGGTATCAATGAG.

This clone was counted many times. CDR3 bases read: TGTGCCAGTAGTAGGAGACTAGCAGGGAACACAGATACG. It translates to CASSRRLAGNTDT. The whole CDR3 protein reads CASSRRLAGNTDTQYF. This chain uses TRBV19 with TRBJ2-3; TRBD2 matches 7 bases. The read ends 3 residues shy of where the CDR3 ends; the end is completed using the germline J gene. The CDR3 totals 16 residues. Germline lookup yields CDR1 LNHDA and CDR2 SQIVND (reference sequence). V gave up 4 bases and J gave up 2 bases; unmatched junction bases: 9.

This clone was seen repeatedly, ten times or more. The CDR3 end lies 3 residues beyond the end of the read and is filled in from the germline J gene. This rearrangement joins TRBV5-1 to TRBJ1-1; TRBD1 might be the D (5 bases). Germline CDR1 SGHRS, CDR2 YFSETQ. The CDR3 covers 14 residues. V lost 7 bases to trimming and J lost 4 bases, with 17 bases between them. The CDR3 loop reads CASGQVVGPTEAFF. The CDR3 bases that were read are TGCGCCAGCGGCCAGGTAGTGGGGCCCACTGAA.

The sample holds a few counts of this clone. The read finishes 3 residues shy of the CDR3 end, and the germline J gene is used to complete it. The chain is built from TRBV19 and TRBJ2-4; 9 nucleotides agree with TRBD1. The length of the CDR3 is 15 residues. CDR1 is LNHDA and CDR2 is SQIVND in the germline V gene (reference sequence). Trimming at V came to 3 bases and at J to 7 bases, leaving 7 bases not matched to a gene. CDR3 DNA, as far as it was read: TGTGCCAGTAGTATCTACAGGGGGCAGTCGAACATT. It translates to CASSIYRGQSNI. The complete CDR3 reads CASSIYRGQSNIQYF.

This clone came up many times. The CDR3 extends 3 residues past the end of the read, so its final part is completed from the germline J gene. This chain connects TRBV20-1 to TRBJ2-1, with 13 bases fitting TRBD2. The CDR3 length is 17 residues. V trimming: 5 bases; J trimming: 4 bases; junction bases outside the gene matches: 11. CDR1 and CDR2 from the germline V gene are DFQATT and SNEGSKA (reference sequence). The CDR3 sequence is CSAQTSGGTYAYNEQFF. CDR3 DNA (partial): TGCAGTGCTCAGACTAGCGGGGGGACCTACGCATACAATGAG.

This clone was found a few times. The CDR3 bases that were read are TGTGCCAGCTCGCGTCAGCGGTACGAG. It specifies CASSRQRYE. The entire CDR3 protein is CASSRQRYEQYF. The rearrangement links TRBV18 to TRBJ2-7, with D possibly TRBD2 on 5 matching bases. The read halts 3 residues ahead of the CDR3 end, with the missing end drawn from the germline J gene. The germline V gene has CDR1 KGHSH and CDR2 LQKENI. The CDR3 contains 12 residues. Trimming took off 6 bases at V and 4 bases at J, with 10 bases between the two ends. Complete variable domain (other parts from reference TRBV18 and TRBJ2-7): NAGVMQNPRHLVRRRGQEARLRCSPMKGHSHVYWYRQLPEEGLKFMVYLQKENIIDESGMPKERFSAEFPKEGPSILRIQQVVRGDSAAYFCASSRQRYEQYFGPGTRLTVT.

This clone turned up a few times. The read gets to within 3 residues of the CDR3 end, and the germline J gene fills in the rest. The chain is built from TRBV30 and TRBJ2-6, with D perhaps matching TRBD1 (6 bases). CDR1 is GTSNPN, CDR2 SVGIG, per germline (reference sequence). V gave up 5 bases and J gave up 8 bases, with 13 bases separating them. This CDR3 is built from 13 residues. The covered CDR3 bases are TGTGCCTGGGGAGACGGACAGTCCAACGTC. It specifies CAWGDGQSNV. From start to end, the CDR3 is CAWGDGQSNVLTF.

This clone was counted between two and nine times. The read ends 3 residues before the CDR3 terminus; that terminus is restored from the germline J gene. The gene calls are TRBV6-4 and TRBJ2-1; 7 bases are shared with TRBD1. This CDR3 comprises 13 residues. V was clipped by 4 bases and J by 6 bases; unmatched bases: 3. The V gene's germline CDR1 is MRHNA and CDR2 SNTAGT. This chain's CDR3 is CASSADRSNEQFF. The part of the CDR3 DNA that was read is TGTGCCAGCAGTGCGGACAGGAGCAATGAG.

This clone was detected ten times or more. The read stops 3 residues short of the end of the CDR3; the missing end is completed from the germline J gene. The chain couples TRBV28 to TRBJ2-7; D is perhaps TRBD2 (6 bases). Trimming left V 6 bases short and J 3 bases short, with 15 bases between. From germline, CDR1 is MDHEN and CDR2 SYDVKM. This CDR3 comprises 14 residues. CDR3 DNA, as far as it was read: TGTGCCAGCAGCAGCGGGTGGGGAAGCTACGAG. This encodes CASSSGWGSYE. The full CDR3 reads CASSSGWGSYEQYF.

The table lists this clone with many counts. Here the CDR3 reads CSARASGSTNEQFF. The DNA read from the CDR3 is TGCAGTGCTAGAGCGAGCGGGAGCACCAATGAG. The genes are TRBV20-1 and TRBJ2-1; 8 bases are shared with TRBD2. Sequencing ends 3 residues short of the CDR3 end; the germline J gene provides the rest. V lost 1 base, J lost 6 bases, and 5 bases stayed unmatched. Looked up from germline, CDR1 is DFQATT and CDR2 is SNEGSKA (reference sequence). The CDR3 loop spans 14 amino acids.

This clone was seen at least ten times. CDR3: CASSLGTSPGELFF. The part of the CDR3 DNA that was read is TGTGCCAGCAGTTTAGGGACTAGCCCCGGGGAG. V and J are TRBV27 and TRBJ2-2; 9 bases line up with TRBD2. From the germline J gene comes the end of the CDR3, since the read stops 3 residues before it. Germline trimming cut 2 bases from V and 6 bases from J; bases unmatched to any gene: 1. The CDR3 sequence is 14 residues long. Germline lookup yields CDR1 MNHEY and CDR2 SMNVEV (reference sequence).